This T cell receptor beta chain was observed in a study of T cell responses to AZD1222 COVID-19 vaccine. Study conclusions and caveats: When two AZD1222 doses had been given, Spike-specific TCR breadth and depth rose. Repertoires were obtained solely post-peak T cell response. Of the AZD1222 recipients, only five or six were seropositive at baseline. Spike-wide vaccine-associated CD4 TCRs dominated at 160-218 and 743-854.

The table came from immunoSEQ multiplex PCR; TCRdb's copy has only in-frame clones and leaves some out. Here the sample spans fewer than 120,000 clones, about 90% being singletons. In regard to this clone: The antigen is not known.

This receptor was obtained from an adult in good health. The sample here was peripheral blood, taken on day 0 of AZD1222 vaccination.

The CDR3 region is CASSLRLAGGSTDTQYF. In DNA, the CDR3 is TGCGCCAGCAGCTTGAGGCTAGCGGGGGGAAGCACAGATACGCAGTATTTT. This chain connects TRBV5-1 to TRBJ2-3; 11 bases agree with TRBD2. The length of the CDR3 is 17 residues. The germline CDR1 and CDR2 sequences are SGHRS and YFSETQ. V lost 1 base and J lost 0; bases outside the gene matches: 4. Filled out from reference TRBV5-1 and TRBJ2-3, the complete variable domain reads KAGVTQTPRYLIKTRGQQVTLSCSPISGHRSVSWYQQTPGQGLQFLFEYFSETQRNKGNFPGRFSGRQFSNSRSEMNVSTLELGDSALYLCASSLRLAGGSTDTQYFGPGTRLTVL.